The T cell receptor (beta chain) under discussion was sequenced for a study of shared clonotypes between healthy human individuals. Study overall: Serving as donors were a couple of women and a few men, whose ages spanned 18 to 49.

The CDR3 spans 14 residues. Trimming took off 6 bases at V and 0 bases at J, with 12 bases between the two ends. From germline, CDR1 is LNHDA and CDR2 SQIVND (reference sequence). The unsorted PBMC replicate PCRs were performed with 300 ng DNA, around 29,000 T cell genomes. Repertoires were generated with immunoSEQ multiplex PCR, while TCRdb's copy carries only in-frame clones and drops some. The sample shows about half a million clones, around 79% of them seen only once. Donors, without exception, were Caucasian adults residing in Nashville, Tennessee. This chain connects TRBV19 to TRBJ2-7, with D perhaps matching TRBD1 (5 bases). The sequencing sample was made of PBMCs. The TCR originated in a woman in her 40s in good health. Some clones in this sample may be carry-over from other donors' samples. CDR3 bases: TGTGCCAGTAGGGCAGGGCAAAACTCCTACGAGCAGTACTTC. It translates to CASRAGQNSYEQYF.